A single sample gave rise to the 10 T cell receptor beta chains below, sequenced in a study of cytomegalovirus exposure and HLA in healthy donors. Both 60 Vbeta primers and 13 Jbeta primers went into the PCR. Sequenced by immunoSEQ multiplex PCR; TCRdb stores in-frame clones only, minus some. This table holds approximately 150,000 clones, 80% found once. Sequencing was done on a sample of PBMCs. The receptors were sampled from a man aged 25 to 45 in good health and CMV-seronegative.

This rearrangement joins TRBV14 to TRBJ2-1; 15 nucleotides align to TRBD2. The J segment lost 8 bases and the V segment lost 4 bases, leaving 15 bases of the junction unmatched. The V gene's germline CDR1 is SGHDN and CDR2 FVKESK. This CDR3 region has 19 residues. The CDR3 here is CASSLYGTSGRSLRDEQFF. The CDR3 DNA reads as TGTGCCAGCAGCCTTTACGGGACTAGCGGGAGGTCTCTCCGGGATGAGCAGTTCTTC.

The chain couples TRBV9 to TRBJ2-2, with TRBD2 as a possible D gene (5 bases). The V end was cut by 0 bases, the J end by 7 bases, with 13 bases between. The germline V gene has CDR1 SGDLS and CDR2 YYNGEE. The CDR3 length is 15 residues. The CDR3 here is CASSVAAGVGGELFF. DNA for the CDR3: TGTGCCAGCAGCGTAGCGGCGGGCGTTGGCGGGGAGCTGTTTTTT.

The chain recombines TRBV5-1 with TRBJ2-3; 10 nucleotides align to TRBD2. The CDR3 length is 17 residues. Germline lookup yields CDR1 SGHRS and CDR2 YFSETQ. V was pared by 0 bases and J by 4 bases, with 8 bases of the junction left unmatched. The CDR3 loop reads CASSLGPSGSFSDTQYF. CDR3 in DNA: TGCGCCAGCAGCTTGGGGCCTAGCGGGAGTTTTTCAGATACGCAGTATTTT.

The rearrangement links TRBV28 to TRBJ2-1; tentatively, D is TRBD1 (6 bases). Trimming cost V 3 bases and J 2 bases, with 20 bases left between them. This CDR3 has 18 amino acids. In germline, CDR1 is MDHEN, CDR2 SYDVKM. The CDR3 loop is CASSFYALNRAAYNEQFF. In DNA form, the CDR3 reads TGTGCCAGCAGTTTTTACGCATTGAACAGGGCTGCCTACAATGAGCAGTTCTTC.

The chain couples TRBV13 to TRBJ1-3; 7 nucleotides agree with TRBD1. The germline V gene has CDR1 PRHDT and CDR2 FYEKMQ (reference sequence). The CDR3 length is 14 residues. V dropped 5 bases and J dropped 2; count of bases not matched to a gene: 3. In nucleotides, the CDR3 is TGTGCCAGCAGCCGTGGGACAGCTGGAAACACCATATATTTT. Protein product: CASSRGTAGNTIYF.

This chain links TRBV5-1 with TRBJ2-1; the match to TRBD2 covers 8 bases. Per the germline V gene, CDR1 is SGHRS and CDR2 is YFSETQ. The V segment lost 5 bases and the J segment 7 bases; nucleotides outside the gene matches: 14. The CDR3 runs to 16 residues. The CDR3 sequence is CASRYFSGGPGNEQFF. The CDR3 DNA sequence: TGCGCCAGCAGGTATTTCTCGGGAGGGCCTGGGAATGAGCAGTTCTTC.

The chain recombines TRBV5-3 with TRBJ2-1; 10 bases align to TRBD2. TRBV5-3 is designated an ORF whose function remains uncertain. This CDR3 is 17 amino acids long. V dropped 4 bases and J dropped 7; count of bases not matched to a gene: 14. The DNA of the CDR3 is TGTGCCAGAAGCCCCCATCGAGCGGGAGGGCCCGATAATGAGCAGTTCTTC. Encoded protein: CARSPHRAGGPDNEQFF.

The CDR3, as DNA: TGTGCCAGTAGTATGGCGGGGCGCGGAGAAAAACTGTTTTTT. Residues: CASSMAGRGEKLFF. V and J are TRBV19 and TRBJ1-4, with D perhaps TRBD1 (5 bases). Trimming took off 3 bases at V and 8 bases at J, with 13 bases between the two ends. Per the germline V gene, CDR1 is LNHDA and CDR2 is SQIVND (reference sequence). The CDR3 has 14 residues.

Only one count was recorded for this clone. The CDR3: CASSFRGTYGYTF. Written as DNA, the CDR3 is TGTGCCAGCAGCTTCCGCGGGACGTATGGCTACACCTTC. The chain has TRBV7-9 and TRBJ1-2; TRBD1 might be the D (5 bases). Germline values: CDR1 SEHNR, CDR2 FQNEAQ (reference sequence). The CDR3 runs to 13 residues. The V end lost 3 bases, the J end lost 5 bases, and 10 bases lay between the germline ends.

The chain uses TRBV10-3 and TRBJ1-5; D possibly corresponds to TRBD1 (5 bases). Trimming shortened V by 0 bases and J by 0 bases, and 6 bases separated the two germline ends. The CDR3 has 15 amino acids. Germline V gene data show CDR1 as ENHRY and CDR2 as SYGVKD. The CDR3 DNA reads TGTGCCATCAGTGAGTCAGGGGATAGCAATCAGCCCCAGCATTTT. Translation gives CAISESGDSNQPQHF.